One T cell receptor beta chain is described in this entry. The antigen it recognizes is unknown. No base-level quality is on record; no much larger clone is a single base apart. The CDR3 holds 15 amino acids from the cysteine to the phenylalanine. The kept DNA is CDR3 alone, 45 bases in frame from the first base. V and J are truncated by 5 bases and 0 bases respectively, leaving an intervening sequence of 14 bases. CDR1 is given as SGHTA and CDR2 as FQGNSA, both from the germline V gene. Library construction relied on PCR. Sequenced on an Illumina HiSeq 2500. Molecular barcoding was employed in the preparation of TCR libraries, with unique molecular identifiers being used to normalize TCRbeta repertoire quantification. TCRdb passed the public sequencing reads through fastp at Q25 and MiXCR, retaining productive beta sequences. Each CDR3 protein gets just one entry, which takes the most common genes and DNA from the rows behind it. Within this sample are some 200,000 distinct CDR3 sequences, with around 9.6% of them counted one time only. The ten largest clones capture approximately 6.2% of the sample.

The record originates from a study of T-cell reconstitution after alpha-beta-depleted transplantation in children listed by TCRdb under 2016. Context from the whole study: Using TCR repertoire profiling, the study followed T-cell immune reconstitution in a quantitative way in children after TCRalphabeta/CD19-depleted allogeneic hematopoietic cell transplantation.

The sample consisted of PBMCs from the stem cell graft donor, taken from the stem cell graft. The rearranged segments are TRBV7-2 and TRBJ2-7; perhaps TRBD1 is the D gene, with 6 bases matching. The source is a human donor who donated a stem cell graft to a child with acute lymphoblastic leukemia. The nucleotide sequence is given as TGTGCCAGCAGCGCCTCAGGGGAGAGCTCCTACGAGCAGTACTTC. This is translated as CASSASGESSYEQYF.